The 11 T cell receptor beta chains reported below all come from one sample, sequenced in a study of blood T cell repertoires in COVID-19. Profiling relied on immunoSEQ multiplex PCR, and the TCRdb table lists in-frame clones only, not all of them. The sample has tens of thousands of clones, around 83% seen once; the top ten hold 40% to 45%. The specimen was peripheral blood. These receptors came from a man older than 75 with acute or convalescent COVID-19.

As concerns this clone: The same CDR3 arises from other DNA sequences in this sample as well. The J gene is TRBJ1-3, the V gene TRBV12-3 or TRBV12-4; D unresolved. The CDR3 sequence is 12 residues long. V was cut by 0 bases and J by 5 bases, with 2 bases left in between. In nucleotides, the CDR3 is TGTGCCAGCAGTTTAGCCAGAAACACCATATATTTT. Residues: CASSLARNTIYF.

V and J are TRBV4-3 and TRBJ1-2; TRBD1 aligns across 7 bases. Germline values: CDR1 LGHNA, CDR2 YSLEER. Germline trimming cut 4 bases from V and 0 bases from J; bases unmatched to any gene: 5. There are 15 residues in the CDR3. The CDR3 loop is CASSRWTGANYGYTF. CDR3 bases: TGCGCCAGCAGCCGCTGGACAGGAGCTAACTATGGCTACACCTTC.

The sample holds a few counts of this clone. J is TRBJ1-2 and V is TRBV27; a weak D match, TRBD1 (6 bases). The CDR3 is 15 amino acids. Trimming removed 0 bases at V and 7 bases at J, with 15 bases between. Germline values: CDR1 MNHEY, CDR2 SMNVEV (reference sequence). CDR3 protein: CASSLSWGQMSGYTF. CDR3 nucleotide sequence: TGTGCCAGCAGTTTATCCTGGGGGCAGATGTCTGGCTACACCTTC.

The V and J genes are TRBV6-2 or TRBV6-3 and TRBJ2-2, with TRBD1 as a possible D gene (6 bases). Germline V CDR1 and CDR2: MNHEY, SVGEGT. V was clipped by 6 bases and J by 4 bases, with 15 bases between them. The CDR3 sequence is 15 residues long. CDR3 sequence reads: CASSRGGYGTGELFF. The CDR3 nucleotides read TGTGCCAGCAGCAGAGGGGGATACGGCACCGGGGAGCTGTTTTTT.

The chain combines TRBV21-1 with TRBJ2-2; TRBD2, as called in the table, went unchecked against the DNA. TRBV21-1 is tagged as a pseudogene. CDR3 size: 16 residues. CDR3: CASSKRPREGTGELFF. The CDR3 nucleotides read TGTGCCAGCAGCAAAAGGCCCAGGGAGGGTACCGGGGAGCTGTTTTTT.

The chain joins TRBV9 to TRBJ2-7; possibly TRBD1 for D (6 bases). The germline V gene encodes CDR1 SGDLS and CDR2 YYNGEE. The germline V and J ends were trimmed by 3 bases and 2 bases, with 12 bases remaining between them. The CDR3 runs 14 residues. DNA for the CDR3: TGTGCCAGCAGCGCTGACAGGTTAACCTACGAGCAGTACTTC. Its translation: CASSADRLTYEQYF.

This clone has just one count. The CDR3 carries no conserved terminal phenylalanine or tryptophan, so it likely arises from a read error. The DNA is omitted, as the CDR3 cannot be located on it reliably, and the CDR3 follows TCRdb's listing. The chain joins TRBV18 to TRBJ1-1. From germline, CDR1 is KGHSH and CDR2 LQKENI. The CDR3 region is 12 residues in length, termini included. This CDR3 is CASSSPLRGLDL.

The rearrangement uses TRBV14 and TRBJ1-1; the D gene is possibly TRBD1 (6 bases). The CDR3 sequence is 14 residues long. With 4 bases removed from V and 4 bases from J, the gap between germline ends came to 13 bases. The germline V gene encodes CDR1 SGHDN and CDR2 FVKESK. The CDR3 region has the DNA TGTGCCAGCAGCCTCACAGGGTTGGGCACTGAAGCTTTCTTT. Amino acid sequence: CASSLTGLGTEAFF. Full variable domain (missing parts from reference TRBV14 and TRBJ1-1): EAGVTQFPSHSVIEKGQTVTLRCDPISGHDNLYWYRRVMGKEIKFLLHFVKESKQDESGMPNNRFLAERTGGTYSTLKVQPAELEDSGVYFCASSLTGLGTEAFFGQGTRLTVV.

The rearrangement links TRBV18 to TRBJ1-4; 7 bases are a match to TRBD1. CDR3 length equals 18 residues. Germline CDR1 and CDR2: KGHSH and LQKENI. V lost 5 bases, J lost 3 bases, and 15 bases stayed unmatched. The CDR3 DNA is TGTGCCAGCTCAGCTAGTAGCGGCGGGACAGCTTCTAATGAAAAACTGTTTTTT. Its translation: CASSASSGGTASNEKLFF.

The chain is built from TRBV2 and TRBJ1-3, with TRBD1 as a possible D gene (5 bases). V was clipped by 10 bases and J by 4 bases, with 11 bases between them. Germline lookup yields CDR1 SNHLY and CDR2 FYNNEI. The CDR3 has 12 residues. The CDR3 protein is CAKGTGGNTIYF. CDR3 sequence (DNA): TGTGCCAAGGGAACAGGAGGAAACACCATATATTTT.

This clone was picked up one time. This chain links TRBV6-2 or TRBV6-3 with TRBJ2-3, with 7 positions matching TRBD2. The trim removed 6 bases at V and 0 bases at J, leaving 12 bases unmatched. The CDR3 has 17 amino acids. Germline CDR1 and CDR2: MNHEY and SVGEGT. CDR3 in amino acids: CASSSGTTVLSTDTQYF. The CDR3 DNA reads TGTGCCAGCAGCTCCGGGACTACCGTTCTAAGCACAGATACGCAGTATTTT.